Reported below is one TCR beta chain. Its antigen is not identified. At one of its ends the junction is not consistent with the germline gene, which may arise from a read error. RNA was extracted from bulk tissue without any cell sorting. Distant lung tissue was collected more than 3 cm away from the tumor edge. This sample was included in a study of tumor and adjacent non-tumor tissue in lung cancer. The germline V gene encodes CDR1 MDHEN and CDR2 SYDVKM. This CDR3 region has 14 residues. A modified ARM-PCR protocol with three rounds of nested PCR amplified TCRbeta. TCRdb ran MiXCR on the multiplex PCR reads and lists one entry per CDR3 protein. The repertoire holds 77,000 or so distinct CDR3 sequences, with about 80% as singletons. Study-wide results and limits: Tumor tissue had significantly higher TCR diversity than normal lung.

The TCR was taken from a man between 65 and 85 years old with non-small cell lung cancer. The chain links TRBV28 to TRBJ2-3; no firm D call. The specimen was distant non-tumor lung tissue. CDR3 nucleotide sequence: TGTGCCAGCAGTTTTGTCGCGCGCACAGATACGCAATATTTT. Protein: CASSFVARTDTQYF.